Below are 11 T cell receptor beta chains sequenced from a single sample in a study of shared clonotypes between healthy human individuals. The repertoire was sequenced with immunoSEQ multiplex PCR; TCRdb's copy has only in-frame clones and lacks some. The sample holds some 690,000 clones, 90% seen once. The sequenced sample was memory CD8+ T cells from PBMCs. Noted subset: CD45RO+ cells pooled with CCR7-negative TemRA cells. The receptors derive from a man aged 18 to 29 in good health. Some clones in this sample may be carry-over from other donors' samples.

The chain has TRBV7-7 and TRBJ2-3; TRBD2 matches 10 bases. V lost 4 bases and J lost 2; bases outside the gene matches: 3. Germline V CDR1 and CDR2: SSHAT, FNYEAQ (reference sequence). The length of the CDR3 is 15 residues. The chain's CDR3 is CASSSGLAITDTQYF. CDR3 DNA sequence: TGTGCCAGCAGCTCGGGACTAGCGATCACAGATACGCAGTATTTT. Based on the CDR3 plus reference TRBV7-7 and TRBJ2-3, the full variable domain is GAGVSQSPRYKVTKRGQDVTLRCDPISSHATLYWYQQALGQGPEFLTYFNYEAQPDKSGLPSDRFSAERPEGSISTLTIQRTEQRDSAMYRCASSSGLAITDTQYFGPGTRLTVL.

The J gene is TRBJ2-7, the V gene TRBV9; D gene unclear. This CDR3 is built from 13 residues. Germline lookup yields CDR1 SGDLS and CDR2 YYNGEE. The germline V and J ends were trimmed by 7 bases and 6 bases, with 17 bases remaining between them. Here the CDR3 DNA reads TGTGCCAGCTCCCCCGGTTGGGGTGGCGAGCAGTACTTC. Translated, it gives CASSPGWGGEQYF.

This rearrangement joins TRBV27 to TRBJ2-7; weak D call: TRBD2 (5 bases). V was clipped by 6 bases and J by 3 bases, with 12 bases between them. Germline loops: CDR1 MNHEY, CDR2 SMNVEV (reference sequence). There are 13 residues in the CDR3. This chain's CDR3 is CASREAGDYEQYF. CDR3 nucleotides: TGTGCCAGCAGGGAGGCAGGAGACTACGAGCAGTACTTC.

The V call is TRBV13, the J call TRBJ2-1, with 7 positions matching TRBD2. Trimming removed 2 bases from V and 2 bases from J; junction bases left unmatched: 6. The CDR3 has 16 residues. Germline CDR1 is PRHDT and CDR2 is FYEKMQ (reference sequence). The CDR3 DNA is TGTGCCAGCAGCTTAATTAGGGAGGGTACCTACAATGAGCAGTTCTTC. It specifies CASSLIREGTYNEQFF.

This rearrangement joins TRBV4-1 to TRBJ2-7, with TRBD1 matching over 9 bases. CDR1 is MGHRA and CDR2 is YSYEKL in the germline V gene. The V gene end was trimmed by 5 bases and the J gene end by 2 bases; junction bases not matched to a gene: 7. The length of the CDR3 is 15 residues. CDR3 DNA sequence: TGCGCCAGCAGCAACAGACAGGGGGTGACCTACGAGCAGTACTTC. It encodes CASSNRQGVTYEQYF.

J is TRBJ2-7 and V is TRBV9; D not resolved. The CDR3 runs 13 residues. CDR1 is SGDLS, CDR2 YYNGEE, per germline. V was cut by 4 bases and J by 2 bases, with 10 bases left in between. CDR3 sequence (DNA): TGTGCCAGCAGCCCCTCTTCTGCCTACGAGCAGTACTTC. This encodes CASSPSSAYEQYF.

The chain is built from TRBV29-1 and TRBJ2-7, with D tentatively TRBD1 (6 bases). This CDR3 is 14 amino acids long. Germline V CDR1 and CDR2: SQVTM, ANQGSEA. Trimming pared 5 bases from V and 0 bases from J, leaving 14 bases between. The CDR3 sequence: CSVLGGIFSYEQYF. CDR3 DNA: TGCAGCGTTCTAGGGGGTATATTCTCCTACGAGCAGTACTTC.

Regarding this clone: Other DNA sequences in the same sample also yield this CDR3. The chain uses TRBV7-9 and TRBJ2-7; D uncertain. The germline CDR1 and CDR2 sequences are SEHNR and FQNEAQ (reference sequence). V lost 1 base and J 5 bases, leaving 6 bases between the germline ends. The CDR3 has 12 amino acids. CDR3 protein: CASSLGANEQYF. CDR3 DNA: TGTGCCAGCAGCTTAGGGGCGAACGAGCAGTACTTC.

The chain combines TRBV29-1 with TRBJ2-7, with 8 bases fitting TRBD1. The CDR3 covers 15 residues. With 6 bases clipped from V and 0 bases from J, the junction kept 10 bases outside the gene matches. In germline, CDR1 is SQVTM, CDR2 ANQGSEA. The CDR3 here is CSVSSDRGLSYEQYF. CDR3 nucleotide sequence: TGCAGCGTATCCTCCGACAGGGGACTCTCCTACGAGCAGTACTTC.

V is TRBV28 and J is TRBJ2-5; 10 bases are a match to TRBD2. Looked up from germline, CDR1 is MDHEN and CDR2 is SYDVKM. This CDR3 spans 16 amino acids. J gave up 3 bases and V 3 bases, and 7 bases lay outside the gene matches. CDR3 amino acids: CASSLELAGVEETQYF. CDR3 nucleotides: TGTGCCAGCAGTTTGGAGCTAGCGGGAGTTGAAGAGACCCAGTACTTC.

In its sample, this clone was seen many times. J is TRBJ1-1 and V is TRBV9, with unresolved D. This CDR3 comprises 14 residues. Per germline, CDR1 SGDLS and CDR2 YYNGEE. Trimming cost V 6 bases and J 5 bases, with 17 bases left between them. CDR3 coding DNA: TGTGCCAGCACCAGCCACGAGGGTGGAACTGAAGCTTTCTTT. This sequence encodes CASTSHEGGTEAFF. Full variable domain (missing parts from reference TRBV9 and TRBJ1-1): DSGVTQTPKHLITATGQRVTLRCSPRSGDLSVYWYQQSLDQGLQFLIQYYNGEERAKGNILERFSAQQFPDLHSELNLSSLELGDSALYFCASTSHEGGTEAFFGQGTRLTVV.